This passage covers 27 T cell receptor beta chains from one sample sequenced in a study of shared clonotypes between healthy human individuals. Assay used: immunoSEQ multiplex PCR; TCRdb lists only in-frame clones, some missing. The sample contains some 470,000 clones, less than 80% of which appear only once. Sequencing was performed on PBMCs. Receptor source: a woman between 40 and 50 years old in good health. Some clones in this sample may be carry-over from other donors' samples.

This chain joins TRBV4-1 and TRBJ2-1; the D is unclear. V gave up 1 base and J gave up 10 bases, with 14 bases separating them. Germline assignment: CDR1 MGHRA and CDR2 YSYEKL. The CDR3 is made up of 14 amino acids. The CDR3 DNA reads TGCGCCAGCAGCCAAGGCTCCCTTAGAACCGAGCAGTTCTTC. Its translation is CASSQGSLRTEQFF.

This clone was detected only a few times. The chain recombines TRBV27 with TRBJ2-3; D is perhaps TRBD2 (5 bases). The CDR3 sequence is 15 residues long. Trimming left V 2 bases short and J 10 bases short, with 19 bases between. Germline-derived CDR1 and CDR2 are MNHEY and SMNVEV (reference sequence). CDR3 coding DNA: TGTGCCAGCAGTTTAGGACTTGCTTGGCGAAGTGCGCAGTATTTT. It is translated as CASSLGLAWRSAQYF.

The V gene is TRBV27, the J gene TRBJ2-5; 9 nucleotides match TRBD1. The V gene's germline CDR1 is MNHEY and CDR2 SMNVEV (reference sequence). The CDR3 consists of 15 residues. The junction had 8 bases not matched to a gene; V was cut back by 7 bases and J by 2 bases. The CDR3 here is CASKSGTGRQETQYF. The CDR3, as DNA: TGTGCCAGCAAAAGTGGGACAGGGCGTCAAGAGACCCAGTACTTC.

The chain is built from TRBV6-5 and TRBJ1-3; 8 nucleotides line up with TRBD1. The CDR3 loop spans 15 amino acids. The junction had 10 bases not matched to a gene; V was cut back by 5 bases and J by 7 bases. Germline V gives CDR1 MNHEY, CDR2 SVGAGI. CDR3 sequence: CASSTRTGPLNTIYF. CDR3 bases: TGTGCCAGCAGTACCAGGACAGGGCCCCTTAACACCATATATTTT.

This clone showed up just once. This rearrangement joins TRBV10-3 to TRBJ2-7; D is unclear. V was shortened by 6 bases and J by 2 bases, with 14 bases between the two germline ends. The CDR3 spans 14 residues. The germline CDR1 and CDR2 sequences are ENHRY and SYGVKD. DNA of the CDR3: TGTGCCATCAGCCCCGACTCCCTCGCCTACGAGCAGTACTTC. Its protein product is CAISPDSLAYEQYF.

V and J are TRBV7-2 and TRBJ2-3; no firm D call. CDR1 and CDR2 (germline): SGHTA, FQGNSA. Trimming shortened V by 1 base and J by 5 bases, and 13 bases separated the two germline ends. The CDR3 contains 15 residues. The CDR3 reads CASSLVRGVGDTQYF. CDR3 in DNA: TGTGCCAGCAGCTTAGTGCGTGGGGTCGGAGATACGCAGTATTTT.

Turning to this clone: This could be a read error, since a much larger clone is one nucleotide away. The sample contains more than one DNA sequence encoding this CDR3. The chain recombines TRBV13 with TRBJ2-5; no clear D. Trimming pared 2 bases from V and 4 bases from J, leaving 2 bases between. From germline, CDR1 is PRHDT and CDR2 FYEKMQ (reference sequence). The CDR3 covers 11 residues. In DNA form, the CDR3 reads TGTGCCAGCAGCTTACGAGAGACCCAGTACTTC. It yields the protein CASSLRETQYF.

About this clone: This sample also contains other DNA sequences that code for the same CDR3. The chain links TRBV5-1 to TRBJ2-7; TRBD1 is a possible D gene (5 bases). Trimming took 4 bases from V and 3 from J, leaving 5 bases between them. Looked up from germline, CDR1 is SGHRS and CDR2 is YFSETQ. The CDR3 has 11 amino acids. CDR3 nucleotides: TGCGCCAGCAGCGACAGCTACGAGCAGTACTTC. Protein sequence: CASSDSYEQYF. Full variable domain (remainder filled in from reference TRBV5-1 and TRBJ2-7): KAGVTQTPRYLIKTRGQQVTLSCSPISGHRSVSWYQQTPGQGLQFLFEYFSETQRNKGNFPGRFSGRQFSNSRSEMNVSTLELGDSALYLCASSDSYEQYFGPGTRLTVT.

The V call is TRBV12-5, the J call TRBJ1-1, with 8 bases identical to TRBD1. Germline CDR1 LGHNT, CDR2 FRNRAP. This CDR3 region has 17 residues. V shed 0 bases, J shed 5 bases, and the junction held 11 bases outside the gene matches. CDR3 DNA: TGTGCTAGTGGTTTGGTACTTGGTTGGCAGGGGGCAACTGAAGCTTTCTTT. Translated, it gives CASGLVLGWQGATEAFF.

The chain is built from TRBV11-2 and TRBJ2-1; 13 bases line up with TRBD2. Germline V CDR1 and CDR2: SGHAT, FQNNGV. Trimming cost V 6 bases and J 7 bases; bases outside gene matches: 9. This CDR3 contains 16 residues. The CDR3 is CASRRPGTSGKNEQFF. CDR3 DNA: TGTGCCAGCAGACGCCCCGGGACTAGCGGGAAGAATGAGCAGTTCTTC.

This chain connects TRBV15 to TRBJ2-1, with D perhaps assigned TRBD1 or TRBD2 (5 bases each). The V and J ends lost 1 base and 5 bases respectively, with 9 bases between them. Looked up from germline, CDR1 is LNHNV and CDR2 is YYDKDF (reference sequence). CDR3 length: 14 amino acids. The CDR3 sequence is CATSRGGANNEQFF. The CDR3 nucleotides are TGTGCCACCAGCAGAGGAGGGGCCAACAATGAGCAGTTCTTC.

This rearrangement joins TRBV4-1 to TRBJ2-3, with 9 bases fitting TRBD2. V lost 0 bases to trimming and J lost 0 bases; unmatched junction nucleotides: 10. CDR1 is MGHRA and CDR2 is YSYEKL in the germline V gene. The length of the CDR3 is 19 residues. CDR3 region: CASSQESPLAGLSTDTQYF. DNA of the CDR3: TGCGCCAGCAGCCAAGAATCCCCCCTAGCGGGACTTAGCACAGATACGCAGTATTTT.

The chain uses TRBV5-8 and TRBJ1-2; no clear D. This CDR3 contains 15 residues. V was clipped by 1 base and J by 0 bases, with 10 bases between them. Germline CDR1 SGHTS, CDR2 YDEGEE. CDR3 residues: CASSLRGVPNYGYTF. The CDR3 coding sequence is TGTGCCAGCAGCTTGCGTGGAGTTCCTAACTATGGCTACACCTTC. Full variable domain (rest looked up from reference TRBV5-8 and TRBJ1-2): EAGVTQSPTHLIKTRGQQATLRCSPISGHTSVYWYQQALGLGLQFLLWYDEGEERNRGNFPPRFSGRQFPNYSSELNVNALELEDSALYLCASSLRGVPNYGYTFGSGTRLTVV.

Turning to this clone: Other DNA sequences in this sample translate to the same CDR3. This chain joins TRBV7-8 and TRBJ2-5; either TRBD1 or TRBD2 may supply D (5 bases each). The DNA matches TRBJ2-7 better at its end, which makes the J call doubtful. Germline loops: CDR1 SGHVS, CDR2 FQNEAQ. The length of the CDR3 is 15 residues. Here the CDR3 DNA reads TGTGCCAGCAGCTTAGCAGGTCAGGGAGCCTACGAGCAGTACTTC. This translates into CASSLAGQGAYEQYF.

The J gene is TRBJ1-2, the V gene TRBV28; possibly TRBD1 for D (5 bases). CDR3 length: 14 amino acids. The germline CDR1 and CDR2 sequences are MDHEN and SYDVKM. The germline V and J ends were trimmed by 8 bases and 4 bases, with 17 bases remaining between them. CDR3 nucleotide sequence: TGTGCCAGCGCAGTTGACTCGGGGCCCTATGGCTACACCTTC. This encodes CASAVDSGPYGYTF.

The CDR3 nucleotides read TGCGCCAGCAGCTCCACGACCTACAATGAGCAGTTCTTC. This codes for CASSSTTYNEQFF. The chain joins TRBV4-1 to TRBJ2-1; D is ambiguous. In germline, CDR1 is MGHRA, CDR2 YSYEKL. The CDR3 has 13 amino acids. With 5 bases removed from V and 2 bases from J, the gap between germline ends came to 7 bases.

This clone was seen a handful of times. A far larger clone is a single base away, which makes a read error likely. The sample holds other DNA sequences that translate to the same CDR3. V is TRBV15 and J is TRBJ2-7, with D hard to call. The CDR3 contains 13 residues. Germline values: CDR1 LNHNV, CDR2 YYDKDF (reference sequence). The CDR3 is CATSRDNADEQYF. As DNA, the CDR3 is TGTGCTACCAGCAGAGACAACGCCGACGAGCAGTACTTC.

The chain joins TRBV7-8 to TRBJ2-7; 10 bases agree with TRBD1. The J segment lost 2 bases and the V segment lost 8 bases, leaving 6 bases of the junction unmatched. The CDR3 is made up of 14 amino acids. Germline V lookup: CDR1 SGHVS, CDR2 FQNEAQ. CDR3 bases: TGTGCCAGCGGGTACGGGACAGGGGCCTACGAGCAGTACTTC. Its translation is CASGYGTGAYEQYF.

This clone has a single count. The CDR3 loop is CASSARTSGYTDTQYF. The CDR3 DNA sequence: TGTGCCAGCAGCGCGAGGACTAGCGGTTACACAGATACGCAGTATTTT. This sequence joins TRBV7-9 and TRBJ2-3; 10 nucleotides agree with TRBD2. Germline-derived CDR1 and CDR2 are SEHNR and FQNEAQ (reference sequence). CDR3 length equals 16 residues. V dropped 5 bases and J dropped 2; count of bases not matched to a gene: 7.

Only a few counts were recorded for this clone. This chain uses TRBV11-3 with TRBJ2-1; D is undetermined. CDR1 and CDR2 (germline): SGHNT, YENEEA. The CDR3 is made up of 14 amino acids. V gave up 0 bases and J gave up 8 bases, with 11 bases separating them. The CDR3 DNA reads as TGTGCCAGCAGCTTAGACAGGATCGTCGATGAGCAGTTCTTC. This gives the protein CASSLDRIVDEQFF.

This clone came up many times. Different DNA sequences within this sample yield the same CDR3. The gene calls are TRBV6-1 and TRBJ2-2; 11 bases line up with TRBD2. J lost 3 bases, V lost 2 bases, and 2 bases had no gene match. Germline lookup yields CDR1 MNHNS and CDR2 SASEGT. The CDR3 is made up of 16 amino acids. This CDR3 reads CASSELAGGDTGELFF. CDR3 DNA sequence: TGTGCCAGCAGTGAATTAGCGGGAGGGGACACCGGGGAGCTGTTTTTT.

The rearrangement uses TRBV28 and TRBJ2-7; TRBD1 matches 10 bases. V was pared by 6 bases and J by 6 bases, with 8 bases of the junction left unmatched. Looked up from germline, CDR1 is MDHEN and CDR2 is SYDVKM. This CDR3 comprises 14 residues. CDR3 nucleotide sequence: TGTGCCAGCAGCCCCAGGTGGACAGGGGGCGAGCAGTACTTC. Its protein product is CASSPRWTGGEQYF.

J is TRBJ1-5 and V is TRBV2, with D uncertain. This CDR3 spans 15 amino acids. The germline V gene encodes CDR1 SNHLY and CDR2 FYNNEI. V lost 3 bases and J 5 bases, leaving 14 bases between the germline ends. CDR3 sequence (DNA): TGTGCCAGCAGTGAGACCCCCGGGCAGGATCAGCCCCAGCATTTT. It yields the protein CASSETPGQDQPQHF.

Notes on this clone: A far larger clone is one base from this, pointing to a likely read error. The chain recombines TRBV4-1 with TRBJ2-7; D is ambiguous. The V gene's germline CDR1 is MGHRA and CDR2 YSYEKL. CDR3 length: 13 residues. CDR3 in DNA: TGCGCCAGCAGCCAAGTAGGTGGCTACAAGCAGTACTTC. This translates into CASSQVGGYKQYF.

Turning to this clone: This may be a read error, as it is one base from a much larger clone. Other DNA sequences in this sample translate to the same CDR3. This chain connects TRBV28 to TRBJ2-7; D uncertain. V dropped 6 bases and J dropped 3 bases, with 6 bases sitting between them. This CDR3 is built from 11 residues. Looked up from germline, CDR1 is MDHEN and CDR2 is SYDVKM. The CDR3 DNA reads as TGTGCCAGCAGCCTACTCTACGAGCAGTACTTC. Translated, it gives CASSLLYEQYF.

This sequence joins TRBV13 and TRBJ1-2; D not resolved. The germline V and J ends were trimmed by 5 bases and 6 bases, with 16 bases remaining between them. The CDR3 loop spans 14 amino acids. Germline loops: CDR1 PRHDT, CDR2 FYEKMQ (reference sequence). The CDR3 spells CASSPRSPGHGYTF. Written as DNA, the CDR3 is TGTGCCAGCAGCCCGAGGAGCCCTGGCCATGGCTACACCTTC.

The rearrangement uses TRBV2 and TRBJ2-7; 13 bases map to TRBD2. Germline values: CDR1 SNHLY, CDR2 FYNNEI. This CDR3 has 15 amino acids. Trimming cost V 6 bases and J 6 bases; bases outside gene matches: 8. CDR3 in DNA: TGTGCCAGCAGCTGGCGGACTAGCGGGAGACGCGAGCAGTACTTC. This sequence encodes CASSWRTSGRREQYF. The whole variable domain, filled in from reference TRBV2 and TRBJ2-7, reads EPEVTQTPSHQVTQMGQEVILRCVPISNHLYFYWYRQILGQKVEFLVSFYNNEISEKSEIFDDQFSVERPDGSNFTLKIRSTKLEDSAMYFCASSWRTSGRREQYFGPGTRLTVT.